One and the same sample provided the 21 T cell receptor beta chains below, sequenced in a study of cytomegalovirus exposure and HLA in healthy donors. Researchers ran the PCR with 60 Vbeta and 13 Jbeta primers. The assay was immunoSEQ multiplex PCR, and TCRdb's table has in-frame clones only and misses some. Among 85,000 to 130,000 clones listed, 75% to 80% were seen once. What was sequenced was PBMCs. The receptor source for this set is a man aged 55 to 69 in good health and CMV-seropositive.

The V call is TRBV4-2, the J call TRBJ2-6; no clear D. Deletions cut 0 bases from V and 2 bases from J, with 14 bases between. CDR1 is LGHNA, CDR2 YNFKEQ, per germline. This CDR3 is built from 18 residues. CDR3 sequence (DNA): TGTGCCAGCAGCCAAGATCTTGGAGAACCCACTGGGGCCAACGTCCTGACTTTC. Its translation: CASSQDLGEPTGANVLTF.

This chain links TRBV28 with TRBJ1-3; 7 bases fit TRBD1. V shed 3 bases and J 8 bases; nucleotides not matched to a gene: 4. This CDR3 region has 13 residues. The germline V gene encodes CDR1 MDHEN and CDR2 SYDVKM. This CDR3 reads CASSLNRGYTIYF. The CDR3 DNA reads TGTGCCAGCAGTTTGAACAGGGGATACACCATATATTTT.

The chain joins TRBV7-3 to TRBJ2-7; possibly TRBD2 for D (5 bases). Germline V gene sequence: CDR1 SGHTA, CDR2 FQGTGA. The length of the CDR3 is 15 residues. Trimming took 5 bases from V and 7 from J, leaving 21 bases between them. CDR3 DNA: TGTGCCAGCAGCCCAAATAACGGCCCCTCGGGGGAGCAGTACTTC. Encoded protein: CASSPNNGPSGEQYF.

The chain recombines TRBV11-2 with TRBJ2-7, with 9 bases identical to TRBD1. This CDR3 is built from 13 residues. Germline CDR1 and CDR2: SGHAT and FQNNGV. The V gene end was trimmed by 6 bases and the J gene end by 7 bases; junction bases not matched to a gene: 7. CDR3 region: CASRQGAWEEQYF. DNA for the CDR3: TGTGCCAGCAGACAGGGGGCTTGGGAAGAGCAGTACTTC.

J is TRBJ1-1 and V is TRBV18, with TRBD1 matching over 7 bases. The germline gives CDR1 KGHSH, CDR2 LQKENI. The CDR3 loop spans 15 amino acids. With V trimmed by 3 bases and J by 1 base, 5 bases remained unmatched. The CDR3 DNA is TGTGCCAGCTCACCCCTCAGGGGGGAGAACACTGAAGCTTTCTTT. Translated: CASSPLRGENTEAFF.

CDR3 in DNA: TGTGCCAGCAGCTTGGGGGACAGGGCAGGTAACACCGGGGAGCTGTTTTTT. This sequence encodes CASSLGDRAGNTGELFF. The rearrangement joins TRBV5-4 to TRBJ2-2, with 9 nucleotides matching TRBD1. V gave up 0 bases and J gave up 2 bases; unmatched junction bases: 5. Germline CDR1 and CDR2: SGHNT and YYREEE (reference sequence). The CDR3 contains 17 residues.

V is TRBV7-8 and J is TRBJ2-5; 14 nucleotides agree with TRBD2. The V gene end was trimmed by 5 bases and the J gene end by 4 bases; junction bases not matched to a gene: 18. This CDR3 has 20 residues. Germline V lookup: CDR1 SGHVS, CDR2 FQNEAQ. The CDR3 sequence is CASSPSVRLAGGLLAETQYF. The CDR3 nucleotides are TGTGCCAGCAGCCCTTCCGTCCGACTAGCGGGGGGGCTACTAGCAGAGACCCAGTACTTC.

The chain employs TRBV5-1 and TRBJ1-1; no clear D. CDR1 is SGHRS, CDR2 YFSETQ, per germline. This CDR3 has 13 amino acids. V dropped 6 bases and J dropped 4 bases, with 13 bases sitting between them. CDR3 bases: TGCGCCAGCAAAGCGGGAGAAGCCACTGAAGCTTTCTTT. Encoded protein: CASKAGEATEAFF.

This clone has more than one count but fewer than ten. The chain uses TRBV11-3 and TRBJ1-2, with D possibly being TRBD1 (5 bases). Germline CDR1 reads SGHNT; CDR2 reads YENEEA. The CDR3 runs 15 residues. The V and J ends lost 3 bases and 0 bases respectively, with 11 bases between them. The CDR3 nucleotides read TGTGCCAGCAGCTTCGCCCCAGGGTCTAACTATGGCTACACCTTC. Amino acid sequence: CASSFAPGSNYGYTF.

This clone appeared a few times. The CDR3 protein is CASSYPLAGVYEQYF. DNA for the CDR3: TGTGCCAGCAGTTACCCTTTAGCGGGGGTATACGAGCAGTACTTC. J is TRBJ2-7 and V is TRBV28; 9 positions agree with TRBD2. Germline CDR1 and CDR2: MDHEN and SYDVKM. The trim removed 4 bases at V and 4 bases at J, leaving 8 bases unmatched. The length of the CDR3 is 15 residues.

Remarks on this clone: The same CDR3 arises from other DNA sequences in this sample as well. The rearrangement joins TRBV14 to TRBJ2-7; D not certain. The ends were cut back, 1 base at V and 0 bases at J, with 4 bases in the middle. The CDR3 sequence is 13 residues long. From germline, CDR1 is SGHDN and CDR2 FVKESK. CDR3 sequence: CASSQGLSYEQYF. Here the CDR3 DNA reads TGTGCCAGCAGCCAAGGGCTCTCCTACGAGCAGTACTTC.

The genes are TRBV18 and TRBJ2-1, with TRBD2 identical over 11 bases. CDR1 and CDR2 (germline): KGHSH, LQKENI. This CDR3 has 15 amino acids. Trimming cost V 6 bases and J 5 bases; bases outside gene matches: 6. In nucleotides, the CDR3 is TGTGCCAGCTCTTTGACTAGCGGGGCGAACAATGAGCAGTTCTTC. This encodes CASSLTSGANNEQFF. The whole variable domain, remainder taken from reference TRBV18 and TRBJ2-1, is NAGVMQNPRHLVRRRGQEARLRCSPMKGHSHVYWYRQLPEEGLKFMVYLQKENIIDESGMPKERFSAEFPKEGPSILRIQQVVRGDSAAYFCASSLTSGANNEQFFGPGTRLTVL.

This clone has just a few counts. Here the CDR3 DNA reads TGTGCCAGCAGAGACAGGGGGTCAGTTAATTCACCCCTCCACTTT. The encoded protein is CASRDRGSVNSPLHF. The chain carries TRBV6-5 and TRBJ1-6; 9 nucleotides agree with TRBD1. Germline V lookup: CDR1 MNHEY, CDR2 SVGAGI. There are 15 residues in the CDR3. V dropped 6 bases and J dropped 6; count of bases not matched to a gene: 6.

This clone appeared a few times. This chain joins TRBV6-5 and TRBJ2-7; 11 positions agree with TRBD1. Unmatched junction bases numbered 6, after V lost 5 bases and J lost 3 bases. The germline gives CDR1 MNHEY, CDR2 SVGAGI. This CDR3 contains 15 residues. The CDR3 DNA follows: TGTGCCAGCAGTACTCGGGACAGGGGGAACTACGAGCAGTACTTC. Its translation is CASSTRDRGNYEQYF.

The rearrangement links TRBV28 to TRBJ1-2; 7 bases map to TRBD1. The CDR3 sequence is 13 residues long. The V segment lost 6 bases and the J segment 1 base; nucleotides outside the gene matches: 2. CDR1 and CDR2 from the germline V gene are MDHEN and SYDVKM. As DNA, the CDR3 is TGTGCCAGCAGACAGGGGATTAACTATGGCTACACCTTC. Its translation is CASRQGINYGYTF.

The V and J genes are TRBV5-1 and TRBJ2-3, with D uncertain. Germline V gene sequence: CDR1 SGHRS, CDR2 YFSETQ. V lost 4 bases and J 1 base, leaving 13 bases between the germline ends. CDR3 size: 15 residues. CDR3 loop: CASSASQSGTDTQYF. CDR3 sequence (DNA): TGCGCCAGCAGCGCGTCCCAGAGCGGCACAGATACGCAGTATTTT.

Remarks on this clone: One end of the junction varies from germline; a read error may be responsible. V is TRBV11-2 and J is TRBJ2-1; 8 bases are shared with TRBD1. Germline-derived CDR1 and CDR2 are SGHAT and FQNNGV. CDR3 size: 14 residues. CDR3 region: CASRLEQGVSEQFF. CDR3 coding DNA: TGTGCCAGCAGGTTAGAACAGGGGGTTAGTGAGCAGTTCTTC. Drawing the rest from reference TRBV11-2 and TRBJ2-1, the complete variable domain is EAGVAQSPRYKIIEKRQSVAFWCNPISGHATLYWYQQILGQGPKLLIQFQNNGVVDDSQLPKDRFSAERLKGVDSTLKIQPAKLEDSAVYLCASRLEQGVSEQFFGPGTRLTVL.

The rearrangement links TRBV5-6 to TRBJ2-5; D call uncertain. Germline V lookup: CDR1 SGHDT, CDR2 YYEEEE. The CDR3 consists of 13 residues. V lost 0 bases and J lost 5, with 8 bases in between. The CDR3 reads CASSLAGRETQYF. CDR3 sequence (DNA): TGTGCCAGCAGCTTGGCAGGTCGGGAGACCCAGTACTTC.

This clone has more than one count but fewer than ten. Other DNA sequences in the same sample also yield this CDR3. J is TRBJ1-2 and V is TRBV14; D is undetermined. Trimming took 1 base from V and 5 from J, leaving 5 bases between them. The CDR3 is made up of 12 amino acids. In germline, CDR1 is SGHDN, CDR2 FVKESK. The CDR3 nucleotides read TGTGCCAGCAGCCAAGGGCGGTATGGCTACACCTTC. Its protein product is CASSQGRYGYTF.

This chain connects TRBV25-1 to TRBJ2-3, with 8 bases identical to TRBD2. The CDR3 totals 16 residues. Germline V lookup: CDR1 MGHDK, CDR2 SYGVNS. Trimming at V came to 2 bases and at J to 2 bases, leaving 6 bases not matched to a gene. The DNA of the CDR3 is TGTGCCAGCAGTGAAGGGACTAGGTTGTCCACAGATACGCAGTATTTT. Translating gives CASSEGTRLSTDTQYF. Variable domain in full (rest from reference TRBV25-1 and TRBJ2-3): EADIYQTPRYLVIGTGKKITLECSQTMGHDKMYWYQQDPGMELHLIHYSYGVNSTEKGDLSSESTVSRIRTEHFPLTLESARPSHTSQYLCASSEGTRLSTDTQYFGPGTRLTVL.

The chain has TRBV28 and TRBJ2-5; 9 bases agree with TRBD1. The DNA end favors TRBJ2-7, so the J call may be wrong. The CDR3 spans 13 residues. Per the germline V gene, CDR1 is MDHEN and CDR2 is SYDVKM. In nucleotides, the CDR3 is TGTGCCACCACCAGGACAGGGGAAGACGAGCAGTACTTC. It encodes CATTRTGEDEQYF.